The 5 T cell receptor beta chains reported below all come from one sample, sequenced in a study of T cell responses to AZD1222 COVID-19 vaccine. Sequencing was performed with immunoSEQ multiplex PCR; in TCRdb, only in-frame clones are kept and a portion is missing. The sample shows some 79,000 clones, approximately 83% of them seen only once. Sequenced here: peripheral blood, sampled 28 days after the second AZD1222 dose. The source is an adult who received the AZD1222 COVID-19 vaccine.

This chain links TRBV9 with TRBJ1-2, with TRBD1 matching over 7 bases. The germline gives CDR1 SGDLS, CDR2 YYNGEE. The CDR3 runs 15 residues. V was pared by 3 bases and J by 7 bases, with 12 bases of the junction left unmatched. The CDR3 DNA follows: TGTGCCAGCAGCGCCTCCGGGACAGTCTCGTCTGGCTACACCTTC. This translates into CASSASGTVSSGYTF.

This clone appeared a single time. The V gene is TRBV28, the J gene TRBJ1-6; D is uncertain. V was clipped by 6 bases and J by 3 bases, with 0 bases between them. Germline CDR1 and CDR2: MDHEN and SYDVKM. The CDR3 contains 11 residues. CDR3 amino acids: CASSYNSPLHF. In DNA, the CDR3 is TGTGCCAGCAGCTATAATTCACCCCTCCACTTT.

V and J are TRBV12-3 or TRBV12-4 and TRBJ1-1; D call uncertain. This CDR3 has 13 residues. V was shortened by 11 bases and J by 4 bases, with 17 bases between the two germline ends. The CDR3 DNA reads TGTGCCTGTAACAGAGAGGAAAGCACTGAAGCTTTCTTT. It translates to CACNREESTEAFF.

This chain uses TRBV6-5 with TRBJ1-5; D remains unclear. CDR1 is MNHEY, CDR2 SVGAGI, per germline. The V end was cut by 5 bases, the J end by 0 bases, with 8 bases between. The CDR3 has 14 amino acids. The CDR3 here is CASSPSDSNQPQHF. The CDR3 DNA reads as TGTGCCAGCAGTCCAAGCGATAGCAATCAGCCCCAGCATTTT.

The gene calls are TRBV6-1 and TRBJ2-1; tentative D call: TRBD2 (6 bases). Per germline, CDR1 MNHNS and CDR2 SASEGT. This CDR3 has 19 amino acids. V lost 2 bases and J lost 8, with 28 bases in between. DNA of the CDR3: TGTGCCAGCAGTGAATATGGGGGTTTAAGGACTACCCGCCCCGATGAGCAGTTCTTC. The encoded protein is CASSEYGGLRTTRPDEQFF.